The subject of this entry is one T cell receptor beta chain. The sample is drawn from a study of blood T cell repertoires in COVID-19. Study details: Specimens from acute and convalescent COVID-19 originated in the United States, Italy and Spain.

Germline loops: CDR1 MNHEY, CDR2 SVGAGI. The V gene end was trimmed by 4 bases and the J gene end by 3 bases; junction bases not matched to a gene: 6. This CDR3 has 15 residues. Cohort placement rested on clinical history that participants reported themselves. Original handling: Estimation of nucleated cell counts was performed using reference gene primer amplification. Assay: immunoSEQ multiplex PCR; the TCRdb copy retains only in-frame clones and omits some. V, J and clone size were drawn from that table, and D and trimming were deduced from the DNA. The table records about 220,000 clones, around 85% of them present only once.

J is TRBJ1-5 and V is TRBV6-5; 7 bases fit TRBD1. This sequence originates from a woman in her forties with acute COVID-19. Source material: PBMCs or T cells enriched from blood (not recorded which). CDR3 sequence: CASSFLGTDNQPQHF. The DNA of the CDR3 is TGTGCCAGCAGTTTCCTTGGGACAGACAATCAGCCCCAGCATTTT.